The present T cell receptor beta chain was sequenced within a study of shared clonotypes between healthy human individuals. This clone was detected once. With 0 bases removed from V and 4 bases from J, the gap between germline ends came to 10 bases. The CDR3 has 14 residues. CDR1 and CDR2 (germline): SGHRS, YFSETQ. Sequencing used immunoSEQ multiplex PCR; TCRdb keeps in-frame clones, though not all of them. This sample has roughly 1,500,000 clones, with about 98% found just once. Sequenced sample: naive CD4+ T cells sorted from blood. Subset here: CD45RA+ positively selected. The rearrangement links TRBV5-1 to TRBJ2-5; D unresolved. The TCR comes from a man aged 25-40 years in good health. The CDR3 region has the DNA TGCGCCAGCAGCTTGGGTATCAAGGGAGAGACCCAGTACTTC. Translated: CASSLGIKGETQYF.